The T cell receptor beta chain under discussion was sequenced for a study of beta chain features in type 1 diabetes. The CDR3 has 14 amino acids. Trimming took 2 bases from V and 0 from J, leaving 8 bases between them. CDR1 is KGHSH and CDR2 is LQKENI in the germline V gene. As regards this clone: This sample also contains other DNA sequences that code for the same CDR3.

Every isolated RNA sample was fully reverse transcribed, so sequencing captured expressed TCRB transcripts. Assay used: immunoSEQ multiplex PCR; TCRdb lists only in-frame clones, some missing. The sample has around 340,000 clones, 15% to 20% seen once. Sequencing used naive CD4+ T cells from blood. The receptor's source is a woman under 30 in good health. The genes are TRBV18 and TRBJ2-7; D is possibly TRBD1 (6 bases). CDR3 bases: TGTGCCAGCTCACCAGGGGGCAGCTCCTACGAGCAGTACTTC. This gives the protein CASSPGGSSYEQYF.